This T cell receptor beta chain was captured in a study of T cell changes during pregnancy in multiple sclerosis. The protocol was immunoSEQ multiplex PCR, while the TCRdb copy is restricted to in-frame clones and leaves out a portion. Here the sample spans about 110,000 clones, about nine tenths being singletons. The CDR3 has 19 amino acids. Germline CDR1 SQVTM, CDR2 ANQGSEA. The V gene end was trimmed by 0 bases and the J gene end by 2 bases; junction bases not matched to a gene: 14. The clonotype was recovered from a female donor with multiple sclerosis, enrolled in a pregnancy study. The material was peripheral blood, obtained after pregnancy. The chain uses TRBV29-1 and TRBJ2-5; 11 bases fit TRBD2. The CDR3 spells CSVEDFSVLAGGSQETQYF. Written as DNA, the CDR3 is TGCAGCGTTGAAGATTTTTCAGTGCTAGCGGGGGGATCACAAGAGACCCAGTACTTC.